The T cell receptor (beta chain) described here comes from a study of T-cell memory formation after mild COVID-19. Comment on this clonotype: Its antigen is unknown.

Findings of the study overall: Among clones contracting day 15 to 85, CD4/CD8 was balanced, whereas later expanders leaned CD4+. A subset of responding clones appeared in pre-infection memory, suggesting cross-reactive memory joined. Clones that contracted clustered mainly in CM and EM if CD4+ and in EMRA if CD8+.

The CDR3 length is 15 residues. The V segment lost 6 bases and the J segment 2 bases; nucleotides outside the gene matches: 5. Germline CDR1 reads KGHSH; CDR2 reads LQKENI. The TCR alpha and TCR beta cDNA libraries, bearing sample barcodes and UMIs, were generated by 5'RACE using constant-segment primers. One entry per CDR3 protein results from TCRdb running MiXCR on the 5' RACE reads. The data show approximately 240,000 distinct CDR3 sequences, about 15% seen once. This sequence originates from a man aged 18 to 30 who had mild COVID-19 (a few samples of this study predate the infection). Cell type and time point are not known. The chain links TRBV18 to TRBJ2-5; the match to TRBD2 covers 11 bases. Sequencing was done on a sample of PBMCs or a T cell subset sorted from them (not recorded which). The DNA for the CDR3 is TGTGCCAGCTCTGAGGGGACTAGCGGTCAAGAGACCCAGTACTTC. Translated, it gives CASSEGTSGQETQYF.